A selection of T cell receptor beta chains follows, all from one sample in a study of blood T cells in healthy people across ages. TCRdb fed the 5' RACE reads into MiXCR, producing one record per CDR3 protein. Among fewer than 950,000 distinct CDR3 sequences listed, 53% were seen once. Sequencing used blood. These receptors came from a man at least 80 years old in good health. Both conserved end residues are part of each CDR3. Clone size is not always given. Where it is, it says once, few, many or a class for expanded clones.

clone size: NA
V gene: TRBV5-6
CDR3 protein: CASSQDRAYEKLFF

clone size: once
V gene: TRBV27
CDR3 protein: CASRRMGTSGYNEQFF

clone size: NA
V gene: TRBV7-8
CDR3 protein: CASSLPTLAGEDTGELFF

clone size: NA
V gene: TRBV4-1
CDR3 protein: CASSQERGTSGFSYEQYF

clone size: many
V gene: TRBV7-8
CDR3 protein: CASSLRLDSSTDTQYF

clone size: NA
V gene: TRBV9
CDR3 protein: CASSVGGAQETQYF

clone size: NA
V gene: TRBV24-1
CDR3 protein: CATSDPGFSGANVLTF

clone size: once
V gene: TRBV6-5
CDR3 protein: CASSSPAGSTDTQYF

clone size: NA
V gene: TRBV7-2
CDR3 protein: CASSPQGMQNQPQHF

clone size: NA
V gene: TRBV24-1
CDR3 protein: CATSDPDRAYNEQFF

clone size: NA
V gene: TRBV7-2
CDR3 protein: CASSLIGGQETQYF

clone size: NA
V gene: TRBV7-2
CDR3 protein: CASSSVGGLAAYEQYF

clone size: NA
V gene: TRBV14
CDR3 protein: CASSQRDEAFF

clone size: few
V gene: TRBV21-1
CDR3 protein: CASSKAIQGAGEKLFF

clone size: few
V gene: TRBV28
CDR3 protein: CASSLLGGEAFF

clone size: few
V gene: TRBV7-9
CDR3 protein: CASRPRTVSYEQYF

clone size: NA
V gene: TRBV7-2
CDR3 protein: CASTQQGPSTDTQYF

clone size: NA
V gene: TRBV6-1
CDR3 protein: CASNKNGLDQWYQETQYF

clone size: NA
V gene: TRBV20-1
CDR3 protein: CSARDLAGGSSYEQYF

clone size: NA
V gene: TRBV6-1
CDR3 protein: CASSEWAGRVSAGANVLTF

clone size: few
V gene: TRBV20-1
CDR3 protein: CSANLAGTDTQYF

clone size: few
V gene: TRBV12-3/TRBV12-4
CDR3 protein: CASSSTPNYGYTF

clone size: few
V gene: TRBV11-2
CDR3 protein: CASSLVPETEQYF

clone size: many
V gene: TRBV7-2
CDR3 protein: CASSLGTAYEQYF

clone size: NA
V gene: TRBV28
CDR3 protein: CASTPWGTGNTEAFF

clone size: NA
V gene: TRBV28
CDR3 protein: CASRQLPWTGSYNEQFF

clone size: once
V gene: TRBV7-2
CDR3 protein: CASSSSPGQGFDNEQYF

clone size: few
V gene: TRBV15
CDR3 protein: CATSPEGYEQYF

clone size: NA
V gene: TRBV10-3
CDR3 protein: CAISDPGTANYSYTF

clone size: NA
V gene: TRBV20-1
CDR3 protein: CSAKPLAGGQETQYF

clone size: NA
V gene: TRBV29-1
CDR3 protein: CSVEVRLAAQNIQYF

clone size: NA
V gene: TRBV27
CDR3 protein: CASSFGTRGNLRLSPLHF

clone size: NA
V gene: TRBV10-3
CDR3 protein: CAISEGGLATEAFF

clone size: NA
V gene: TRBV4-1
CDR3 protein: CASSHILAGLYERFF

clone size: NA
V gene: TRBV7-2
CDR3 protein: CASSVGLDRGIDEQYF

clone size: NA
V gene: TRBV30
CDR3 protein: CAWSFTGTGAGGQYF

clone size: few
V gene: TRBV20-1
CDR3 protein: CSAEREGHHTQYF

clone size: NA
V gene: TRBV25-1
CDR3 protein: CASSARDRGGTDTQYF

clone size: NA
V gene: TRBV7-9
CDR3 protein: CASSLEGTRPEAFF

clone size: NA
V gene: TRBV7-3
CDR3 protein: CASSLGLANTGELFF

clone size: many
V gene: TRBV5-1
CDR3 protein: CASSLDAHSYEQYF

clone size: few
V gene: TRBV5-1
CDR3 protein: CASSLVPRGTQYF

clone size: NA
V gene: TRBV24-1
CDR3 protein: CATSDSSLTSGKAEQYF

clone size: NA
V gene: TRBV11-2
CDR3 protein: CASSVQGRGSSEKLFF

clone size: NA
V gene: TRBV20-1
CDR3 protein: CSLMDRPNYEQYF

clone size: NA
V gene: TRBV3-1
CDR3 protein: CASSRVSGIPGDEQFF

clone size: NA
V gene: TRBV24-1
CDR3 protein: CATSEGGPGGRAEAFF

clone size: few
V gene: TRBV20-1
CDR3 protein: CSATEAAVRDYGYTF

clone size: NA
V gene: TRBV11-2
CDR3 protein: CASRDSGTGGETQYF